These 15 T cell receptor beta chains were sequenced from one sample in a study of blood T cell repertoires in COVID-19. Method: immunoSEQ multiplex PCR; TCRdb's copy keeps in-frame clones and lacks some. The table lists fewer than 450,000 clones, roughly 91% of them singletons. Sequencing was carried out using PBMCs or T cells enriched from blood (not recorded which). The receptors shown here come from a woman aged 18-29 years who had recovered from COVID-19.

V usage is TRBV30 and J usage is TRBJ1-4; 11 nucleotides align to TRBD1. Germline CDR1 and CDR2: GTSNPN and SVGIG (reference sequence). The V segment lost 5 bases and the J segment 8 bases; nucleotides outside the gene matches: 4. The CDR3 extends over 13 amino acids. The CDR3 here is CAWGTGGKEKLFF. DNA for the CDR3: TGTGCCTGGGGGACAGGGGGGAAAGAAAAACTGTTTTTT.

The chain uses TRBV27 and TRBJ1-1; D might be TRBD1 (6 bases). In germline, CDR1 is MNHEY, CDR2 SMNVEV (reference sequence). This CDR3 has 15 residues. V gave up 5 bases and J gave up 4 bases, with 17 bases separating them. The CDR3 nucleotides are TGTGCCAGCAGTCCTACTCCCACAGGGAGCACTGAAGCTTTCTTT. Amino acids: CASSPTPTGSTEAFF.

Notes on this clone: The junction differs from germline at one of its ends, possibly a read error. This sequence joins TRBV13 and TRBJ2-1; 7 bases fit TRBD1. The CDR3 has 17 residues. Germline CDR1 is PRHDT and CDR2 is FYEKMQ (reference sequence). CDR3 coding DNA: TGTGCCAGCAGCCTAGGTGGTTGGGGGACAGCCAACAATGAGCAGTTCTTC. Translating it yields CASSLGGWGTANNEQFF.

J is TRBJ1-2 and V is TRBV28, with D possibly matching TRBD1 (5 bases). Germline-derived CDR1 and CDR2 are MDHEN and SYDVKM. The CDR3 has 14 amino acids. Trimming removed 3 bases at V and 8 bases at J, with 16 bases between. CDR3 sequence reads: CASSLTVSLGGYTF. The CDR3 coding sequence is TGTGCCAGCAGTTTGACAGTATCCTTAGGGGGCTACACCTTC.

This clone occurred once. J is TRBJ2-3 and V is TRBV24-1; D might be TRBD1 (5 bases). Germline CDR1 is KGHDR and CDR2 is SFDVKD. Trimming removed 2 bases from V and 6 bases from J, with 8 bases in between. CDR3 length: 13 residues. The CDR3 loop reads CATSDSRVDTQYF. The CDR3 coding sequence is TGTGCCACCAGTGATTCCAGGGTTGATACGCAGTATTTT.

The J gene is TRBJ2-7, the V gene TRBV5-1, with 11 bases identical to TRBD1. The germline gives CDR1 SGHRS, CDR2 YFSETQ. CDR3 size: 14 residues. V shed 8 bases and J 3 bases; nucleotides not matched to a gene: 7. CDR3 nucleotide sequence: TGCGCCAGGGCCTCCGGGACAGGGGGCTACGAGCAGTACTTC. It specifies CARASGTGGYEQYF.

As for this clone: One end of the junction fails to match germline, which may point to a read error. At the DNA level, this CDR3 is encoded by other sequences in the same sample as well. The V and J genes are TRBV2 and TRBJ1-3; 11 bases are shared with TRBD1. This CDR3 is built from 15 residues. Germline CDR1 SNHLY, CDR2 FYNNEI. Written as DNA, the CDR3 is TGTGCCAGCAGTCCTTCGGGACAGGGGGTCGCAGTAGGAGATTTT. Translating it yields CASSPSGQGVAVGDF. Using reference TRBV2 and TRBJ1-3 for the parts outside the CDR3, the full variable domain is EPEVTQTPSHQVTQMGQEVILRCVPISNHLYFYWYRQILGQKVEFLVSFYNNEISEKSEIFDDQFSVERPDGSNFTLKIRSTKLEDSAMYFCASSPSGQGVAVGDFGEGSWLTVV.

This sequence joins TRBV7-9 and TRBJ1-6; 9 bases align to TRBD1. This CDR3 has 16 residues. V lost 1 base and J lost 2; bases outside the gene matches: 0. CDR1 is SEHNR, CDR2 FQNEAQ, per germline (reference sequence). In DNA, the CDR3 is TGTGCCAGCAGCTTAGACAGGGGGCCCTATAATTCACCCCTCCACTTT. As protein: CASSLDRGPYNSPLHF.

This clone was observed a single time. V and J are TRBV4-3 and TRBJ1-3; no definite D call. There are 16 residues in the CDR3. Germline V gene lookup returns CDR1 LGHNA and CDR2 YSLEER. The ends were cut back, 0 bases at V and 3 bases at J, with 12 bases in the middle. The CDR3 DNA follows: TGCGCCAGCAGCCAAGATTATGTGGCAGATGGAAACACCATATATTTT. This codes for CASSQDYVADGNTIYF.

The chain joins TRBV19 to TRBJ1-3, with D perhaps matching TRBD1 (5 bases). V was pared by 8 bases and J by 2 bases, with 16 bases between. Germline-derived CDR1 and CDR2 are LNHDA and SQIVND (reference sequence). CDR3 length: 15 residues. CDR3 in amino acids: CASAREGLPGNTIYF. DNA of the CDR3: TGTGCCAGTGCCAGGGAGGGGTTACCTGGAAACACCATATATTTT.

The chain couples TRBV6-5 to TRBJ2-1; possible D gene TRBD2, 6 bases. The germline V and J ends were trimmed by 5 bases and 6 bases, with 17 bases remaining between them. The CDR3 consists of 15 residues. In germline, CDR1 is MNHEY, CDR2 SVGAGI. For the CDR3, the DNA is TGTGCCAGCAGTAGGCGGCGGGGCGCGGGCAATGAGCAGTTCTTC. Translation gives CASSRRRGAGNEQFF.

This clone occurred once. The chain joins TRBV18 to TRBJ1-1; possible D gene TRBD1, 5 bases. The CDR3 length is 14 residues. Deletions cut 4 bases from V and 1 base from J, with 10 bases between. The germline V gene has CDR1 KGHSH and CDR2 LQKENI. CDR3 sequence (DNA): TGTGCCAGCTCACAGACAACAGGGAACACTGAAGCTTTCTTT. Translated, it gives CASSQTTGNTEAFF.

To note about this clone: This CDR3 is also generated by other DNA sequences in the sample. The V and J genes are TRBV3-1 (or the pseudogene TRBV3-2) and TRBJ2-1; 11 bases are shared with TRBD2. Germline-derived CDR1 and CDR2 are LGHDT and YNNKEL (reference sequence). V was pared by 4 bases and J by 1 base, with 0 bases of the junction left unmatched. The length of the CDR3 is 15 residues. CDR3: CASSPSGGSYNEQFF. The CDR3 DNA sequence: TGTGCCAGCAGCCCTAGCGGGGGGTCCTACAATGAGCAGTTCTTC.

The CDR3 sequence is CASGVRERTEAFF. The CDR3 DNA reads as TGTGCCAGCGGGGTACGGGAGCGCACTGAAGCTTTCTTT. The gene calls are TRBV3-1 (or the pseudogene TRBV3-2) and TRBJ1-1; no definite D call. This CDR3 is built from 13 residues. The V gene's germline CDR1 is LGHDT and CDR2 YNNKEL (reference sequence). Deletions cut 8 bases from V and 4 bases from J, with 14 bases between.

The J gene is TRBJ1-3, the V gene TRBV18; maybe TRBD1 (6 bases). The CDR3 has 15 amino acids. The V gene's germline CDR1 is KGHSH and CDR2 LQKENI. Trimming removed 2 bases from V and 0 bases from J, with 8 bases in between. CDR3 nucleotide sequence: TGTGCCAGCTCACCATGGGACAACTCTGGAAACACCATATATTTT. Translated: CASSPWDNSGNTIYF. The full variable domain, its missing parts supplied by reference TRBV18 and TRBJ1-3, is NAGVMQNPRHLVRRRGQEARLRCSPMKGHSHVYWYRQLPEEGLKFMVYLQKENIIDESGMPKERFSAEFPKEGPSILRIQQVVRGDSAAYFCASSPWDNSGNTIYFGEGSWLTVV.